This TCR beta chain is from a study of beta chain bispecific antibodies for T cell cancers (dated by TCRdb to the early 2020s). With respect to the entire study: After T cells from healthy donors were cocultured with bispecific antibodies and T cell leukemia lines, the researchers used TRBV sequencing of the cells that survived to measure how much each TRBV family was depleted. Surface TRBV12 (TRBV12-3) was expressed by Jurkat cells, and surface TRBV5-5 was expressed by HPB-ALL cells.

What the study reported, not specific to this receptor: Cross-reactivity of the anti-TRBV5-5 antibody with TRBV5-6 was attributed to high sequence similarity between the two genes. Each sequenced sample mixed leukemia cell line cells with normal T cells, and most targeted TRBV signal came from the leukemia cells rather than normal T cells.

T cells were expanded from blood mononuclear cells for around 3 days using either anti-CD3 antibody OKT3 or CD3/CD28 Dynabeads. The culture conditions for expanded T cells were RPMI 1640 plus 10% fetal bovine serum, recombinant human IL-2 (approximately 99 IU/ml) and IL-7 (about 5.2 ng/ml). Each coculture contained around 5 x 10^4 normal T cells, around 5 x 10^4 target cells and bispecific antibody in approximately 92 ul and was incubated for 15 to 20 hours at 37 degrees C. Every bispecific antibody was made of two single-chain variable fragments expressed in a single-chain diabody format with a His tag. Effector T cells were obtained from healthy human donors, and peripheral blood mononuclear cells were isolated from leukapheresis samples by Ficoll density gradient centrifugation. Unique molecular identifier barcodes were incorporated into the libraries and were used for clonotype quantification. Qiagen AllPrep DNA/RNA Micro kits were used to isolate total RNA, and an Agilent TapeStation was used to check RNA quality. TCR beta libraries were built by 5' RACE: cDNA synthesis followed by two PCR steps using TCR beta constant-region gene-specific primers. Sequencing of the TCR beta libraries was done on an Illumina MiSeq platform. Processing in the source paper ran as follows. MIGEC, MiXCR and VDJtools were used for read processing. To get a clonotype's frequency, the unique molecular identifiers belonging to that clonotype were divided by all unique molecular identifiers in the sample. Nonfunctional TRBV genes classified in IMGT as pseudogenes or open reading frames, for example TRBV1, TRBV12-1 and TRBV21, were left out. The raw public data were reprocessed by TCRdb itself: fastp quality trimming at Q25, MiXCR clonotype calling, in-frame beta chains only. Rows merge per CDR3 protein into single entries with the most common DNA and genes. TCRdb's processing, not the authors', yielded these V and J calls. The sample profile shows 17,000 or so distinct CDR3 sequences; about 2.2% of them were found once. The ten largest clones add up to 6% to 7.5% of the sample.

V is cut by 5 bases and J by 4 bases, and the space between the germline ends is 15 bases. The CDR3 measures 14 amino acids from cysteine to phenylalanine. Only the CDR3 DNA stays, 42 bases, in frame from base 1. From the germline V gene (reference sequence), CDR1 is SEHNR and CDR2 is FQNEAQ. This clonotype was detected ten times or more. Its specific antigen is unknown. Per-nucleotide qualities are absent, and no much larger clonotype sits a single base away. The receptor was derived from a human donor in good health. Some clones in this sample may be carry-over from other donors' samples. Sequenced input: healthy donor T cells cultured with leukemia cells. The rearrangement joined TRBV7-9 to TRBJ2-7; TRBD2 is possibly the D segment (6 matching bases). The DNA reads TGTGCCAGCAGCCCTACGTTTGGAGGGTACGAGCAGTACTTC. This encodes CASSPTFGGYEQYF.